One sample yielded the 5 T cell receptor beta chains listed below, sequenced in a study of shared clonotypes between healthy human individuals. CD45RO-negative CD8 cells positively selected for CCR7 made up the naive population, which excluded terminally differentiated effector memory CD45RA+ cells. Here immunoSEQ multiplex PCR was the method, and the copy in TCRdb shows in-frame clones only, minus some. The sample lists around 610,000 clones; about 96% were seen once. Material for sequencing was naive CD8+ T cells sorted from blood. The receptors originated from a woman aged 25 to 39 in good health.

The CDR3 reads CASSPTPGQGIQELYNEQFF. Written as DNA, the CDR3 is TGTGCCAGCAGTCCAACCCCGGGACAGGGAATTCAGGAGCTTTACAATGAGCAGTTCTTC. J is TRBJ2-1 and V is TRBV27; 9 bases agree with TRBD1. V shed 5 bases, J shed 4 bases, and the junction held 21 bases outside the gene matches. Germline V CDR1 and CDR2: MNHEY, SMNVEV (reference sequence). The CDR3 is made up of 20 amino acids.

The chain has TRBV7-9 and TRBJ2-7; D ambiguous. CDR1 is SEHNR and CDR2 is FQNEAQ in the germline V gene (reference sequence). Trimming took off 6 bases at V and 1 base at J, with 22 bases between the two ends. CDR3 length: 17 amino acids. This CDR3 reads CASSPPFFQDGSYEQYF. DNA for the CDR3: TGTGCCAGCAGTCCCCCTTTTTTTCAGGATGGATCCTACGAGCAGTACTTC.

The chain combines TRBV2 with TRBJ2-2; 8 bases align to TRBD1. This CDR3 is 15 amino acids long. The V gene end was trimmed by 7 bases and the J gene end by 4 bases; junction bases not matched to a gene: 8. Germline CDR1 SNHLY, CDR2 FYNNEI. This CDR3 reads CASTPGGAATGELFF. The CDR3 DNA is TGTGCCAGCACCCCAGGGGGCGCCGCCACCGGGGAGCTGTTTTTT.

V is TRBV27 and J is TRBJ2-2; 7 positions match TRBD1. The CDR3 covers 15 residues. Trimming cost V 7 bases and J 0 bases; bases outside gene matches: 5. The germline V gene encodes CDR1 MNHEY and CDR2 SMNVEV (reference sequence). CDR3 sequence reads: CASTQGNANTGELFF. DNA for the CDR3: TGTGCCAGCACACAGGGGAACGCGAACACCGGGGAGCTGTTTTTT.

The V call is TRBV10-1, the J call TRBJ2-7, with a possible D match to TRBD1 (6 bases). V was clipped by 0 bases and J by 3 bases, with 9 bases between them. This CDR3 has 14 amino acids. Germline loops: CDR1 WNHNN, CDR2 SYGVQD (reference sequence). CDR3 protein: CASSESPGDYEQYF. CDR3 nucleotides: TGCGCCAGCAGTGAGTCCCCAGGGGACTACGAGCAGTACTTC.